This TCR beta chain was recovered during a study of blood T cell repertoires in COVID-19. Across the whole study: In each case, the material was cDNA or gDNA derived from T cells, B-cell-depleted T cells, or PBMCs.

Study processing details: Estimation of nucleated cell counts relied on the amplification of reference gene primers. Assay: immunoSEQ multiplex PCR; the TCRdb copy retains only in-frame clones and omits some. V, J and clone size are taken as reported in that table, and D and trimming were inferred from the DNA itself. The repertoire holds about 120,000 clones, with just over 70% as singletons. CDR3 length: 14 amino acids. Germline V gene sequence: CDR1 GTSNPN, CDR2 SVGIG (reference sequence). Trimming took 0 bases from V and 6 from J; bases not matched to a gene: 4. The sample was peripheral blood. The chain is built from TRBV30 and TRBJ2-2; 7 nucleotides align to TRBD1. The sequence was collected from a human donor with acute or convalescent COVID-19. The donor label of this sample is uncertain. The CDR3 region is CAWSVGQGAGELFF. The CDR3 DNA reads TGTGCCTGGAGTGTGGGGCAGGGGGCCGGGGAGCTGTTTTTT.